These T cell receptor beta chains were read from a single sample in a study of T-cell reconstitution after alpha-beta-depleted transplantation in children. TCRdb re-called the PCR reads with MiXCR, one entry per CDR3 protein. The table has a few hundred thousand distinct CDR3 sequences, approximately 20% seen once; the top ten hold 2.5% to 4%. The sample was PBMCs from the stem cell graft donor, taken from the stem cell graft. These TCRs come from a human donor who donated a stem cell graft to a child with acute lymphoblastic leukemia. CDR3s include the opening cysteine and the closing phenylalanine or tryptophan. The D gene is left open where the match is weak. Expanded clones get a size class; other rows say once, few or many, or leave the size out.

clone_size: few
v_call: TRBV7-8
j_call: TRBJ2-2
d_call: -
cdr3_aa: CASSFTTHSYGSSGELFF
cdr3_nt: TGTGCCAGCAGCTTCACCACACATAGCTATGGGTCGAGCGGGGAGCTGTTTTTT

clone_size: -
v_call: TRBV5-1
j_call: TRBJ1-1
d_call: TRBD1
cdr3_aa: CASSIRGRETEAFF
cdr3_nt: TGCGCCAGCAGCATCAGGGGGAGAGAAACTGAAGCTTTCTTT

clone_size: -
v_call: TRBV29-1
j_call: TRBJ2-1
d_call: TRBD2
cdr3_aa: CSVGASGRYNEQFF
cdr3_nt: TGCAGCGTTGGCGCTAGCGGGAGATACAATGAGCAGTTCTTC

clone_size: few
v_call: TRBV9
j_call: TRBJ2-3
d_call: TRBD2
cdr3_aa: CASSPSSGINSDTQYF
cdr3_nt: TGTGCCAGCAGCCCGTCTAGCGGGATAAACTCAGATACGCAGTATTTT

clone_size: few
v_call: TRBV4-1
j_call: TRBJ1-4
d_call: -
cdr3_aa: CASKGGNEKLFF
cdr3_nt: TGCGCCAGCAAGGGAGGGAATGAAAAACTGTTTTTT

clone_size: -
v_call: TRBV5-6
j_call: TRBJ2-2
d_call: TRBD2
cdr3_aa: CASSGTSGRTTGELFF
cdr3_nt: TGTGCCAGCAGCGGAACTAGCGGGAGGACCACCGGGGAGCTGTTTTTT

clone_size: few
v_call: TRBV7-9
j_call: TRBJ2-7
d_call: -
cdr3_aa: CASSLPEFNLYF
cdr3_nt: TGTGCCAGCAGCCTCCCCGAATTCAATCTGTACTTC

clone_size: -
v_call: TRBV12-3/TRBV12-4
j_call: TRBJ1-3
d_call: -
cdr3_aa: CASSGLTRNPIYF
cdr3_nt: TGTGCCAGCAGCGGACTTACGCGAAACCCCATATATTTT

clone_size: few
v_call: TRBV7-2
j_call: TRBJ1-5
d_call: TRBD1
cdr3_aa: CASSLDYRGEQPQHF
cdr3_nt: TGTGCCAGCAGCTTGGACTACAGGGGTGAGCAGCCCCAGCATTTT

clone_size: -
v_call: TRBV9
j_call: TRBJ2-5
d_call: TRBD1
cdr3_aa: CASSAPWTGIETQYF
cdr3_nt: TGTGCCAGCAGCGCCCCGTGGACAGGCATAGAGACCCAGTACTTC

clone_size: many
v_call: TRBV5-1
j_call: TRBJ2-5
d_call: TRBD1
cdr3_aa: CASSLQGNQETQYF
cdr3_nt: TGCGCCAGCAGCCTACAGGGGAACCAAGAGACCCAGTACTTC

clone_size: few
v_call: TRBV5-1
j_call: TRBJ2-7
d_call: TRBD2
cdr3_aa: CASSLGTSGRGAEQYF
cdr3_nt: TGCGCCAGCAGCTTGGGGACTAGCGGGAGAGGAGCCGAGCAGTACTTC

clone_size: -
v_call: TRBV11-1
j_call: TRBJ2-1
d_call: TRBD1
cdr3_aa: CASSSSTGGDPRLKPGEQFF
cdr3_nt: TGTGCCAGCAGCTCTTCGACAGGGGGCGACCCTAGACTGAAACCTGGTGAGCAGTTCTTC

clone_size: -
v_call: TRBV27
j_call: TRBJ1-1
d_call: TRBD1
cdr3_aa: CASSLTGGTAFF
cdr3_nt: TGTGCCAGCAGTTTAACAGGGGGCACAGCTTTCTTT

clone_size: few
v_call: TRBV5-4
j_call: TRBJ1-2
d_call: -
cdr3_aa: CASSRWSSNYGYTF
cdr3_nt: TGTGCCAGCAGCAGGTGGAGCTCTAACTATGGCTACACCTTC

clone_size: -
v_call: TRBV12-3/TRBV12-4
j_call: TRBJ2-3
d_call: TRBD1
cdr3_aa: CASSSTRQGDTDTQYF
cdr3_nt: TGTGCCAGCAGCTCCACTCGACAGGGGGACACAGATACGCAGTATTTT

clone_size: -
v_call: TRBV6-1
j_call: TRBJ2-5
d_call: -
cdr3_aa: CASNHGTEETQYF
cdr3_nt: TGTGCCAGCAACCATGGGACGGAAGAGACCCAGTACTTC

clone_size: -
v_call: TRBV3-1
j_call: TRBJ2-2
d_call: -
cdr3_aa: CASSQEAGFGTGELFF
cdr3_nt: TGTGCCAGCAGCCAAGAGGCGGGGTTTGGCACCGGGGAGCTGTTTTTT

clone_size: -
v_call: TRBV20-1
j_call: TRBJ2-3
d_call: -
cdr3_aa: CSARDGQTGTQYF
cdr3_nt: TGCAGTGCTAGAGACGGTCAGACGGGTACGCAGTATTTT

clone_size: many
v_call: TRBV5-1
j_call: TRBJ2-5
d_call: -
cdr3_aa: CASSPGRQTYQETQYF
cdr3_nt: TGCGCCAGCAGCCCCGGCCGACAGACGTACCAAGAGACCCAGTACTTC

clone_size: -
v_call: TRBV19
j_call: TRBJ1-5
d_call: TRBD1
cdr3_aa: CASVGTGAFNQPQHF
cdr3_nt: TGTGCCAGTGTCGGGACAGGGGCTTTTAATCAGCCCCAGCATTTT

clone_size: -
v_call: TRBV7-9
j_call: TRBJ1-1
d_call: -
cdr3_aa: CASSSGIEAFF
cdr3_nt: TGTGCCAGCAGCTCCGGGATTGAAGCTTTCTTT

clone_size: -
v_call: TRBV5-1
j_call: TRBJ1-1
d_call: -
cdr3_aa: CASSLVSVTEAFF
cdr3_nt: TGCGCCAGCAGCTTGGTGTCGGTCACTGAAGCTTTCTTT

clone_size: few
v_call: TRBV12-3/TRBV12-4
j_call: TRBJ1-1
d_call: TRBD1
cdr3_aa: CASRYTGGPTEAFF
cdr3_nt: TGTGCCAGCAGGTATACAGGGGGCCCCACTGAAGCTTTCTTT

clone_size: -
v_call: TRBV20-1
j_call: TRBJ1-1
d_call: TRBD1
cdr3_aa: CSTKTGGEEAFF
cdr3_nt: TGCAGTACCAAGACAGGGGGCGAGGAAGCTTTCTTT

clone_size: -
v_call: TRBV5-1
j_call: TRBJ1-1
d_call: -
cdr3_aa: CASSLAYGDTEAFF
cdr3_nt: TGCGCCAGCAGCTTGGCTTACGGGGACACTGAAGCTTTCTTT

clone_size: -
v_call: TRBV15
j_call: TRBJ2-1
d_call: -
cdr3_aa: CATSRDGFTLSYNEQFF
cdr3_nt: TGTGCCACCAGCAGAGATGGATTTACCCTCTCCTACAATGAGCAGTTCTTC

clone_size: -
v_call: TRBV11-2
j_call: TRBJ2-1
d_call: -
cdr3_aa: CASSGSDSSYNEQFF
cdr3_nt: TGTGCCAGCAGCGGCTCCGACAGTTCCTACAATGAGCAGTTCTTC

clone_size: -
v_call: TRBV15
j_call: TRBJ1-4
d_call: -
cdr3_aa: CATSREEGLGEKLFF
cdr3_nt: TGTGCCACCAGCAGAGAAGAGGGTTTGGGTGAAAAACTGTTTTTT

clone_size: many
v_call: TRBV20-1
j_call: TRBJ1-4
d_call: -
cdr3_aa: CSASAGEAEKLFF
cdr3_nt: TGCAGTGCTAGTGCAGGGGAGGCTGAAAAACTGTTTTTT

clone_size: -
v_call: TRBV7-9
j_call: TRBJ2-7
d_call: -
cdr3_aa: CASSLDLAPLFYEQYF
cdr3_nt: TGTGCCAGCAGCTTAGATTTAGCCCCGCTCTTCTACGAGCAGTACTTC

clone_size: few
v_call: TRBV10-2
j_call: TRBJ1-1
d_call: -
cdr3_aa: CASSESKGTEAFF
cdr3_nt: TGCGCCAGCAGTGAGTCAAAGGGCACTGAAGCTTTCTTT

clone_size: -
v_call: TRBV27
j_call: TRBJ1-1
d_call: -
cdr3_aa: CASRIGGGWIGNTEAFF
cdr3_nt: TGTGCCAGTCGGATCGGGGGGGGGTGGATCGGAAACACTGAAGCTTTCTTT

clone_size: -
v_call: TRBV27
j_call: TRBJ1-2
d_call: TRBD1
cdr3_aa: CASSFRTYRGPEPYYGYTF
cdr3_nt: TGTGCCAGCAGTTTTCGAACATACAGGGGGCCAGAGCCTTACTATGGCTACACCTTC

clone_size: -
v_call: TRBV15
j_call: TRBJ2-1
d_call: TRBD2
cdr3_aa: CATSQSGNLYNEQFF
cdr3_nt: TGTGCCACCAGCCAAAGCGGGAACCTCTACAATGAGCAGTTCTTC

clone_size: -
v_call: TRBV12-3/TRBV12-4
j_call: TRBJ1-1
d_call: -
cdr3_aa: CASRHLGGTEAFF
cdr3_nt: TGTGCCAGCAGACACTTAGGGGGCACTGAAGCTTTCTTT